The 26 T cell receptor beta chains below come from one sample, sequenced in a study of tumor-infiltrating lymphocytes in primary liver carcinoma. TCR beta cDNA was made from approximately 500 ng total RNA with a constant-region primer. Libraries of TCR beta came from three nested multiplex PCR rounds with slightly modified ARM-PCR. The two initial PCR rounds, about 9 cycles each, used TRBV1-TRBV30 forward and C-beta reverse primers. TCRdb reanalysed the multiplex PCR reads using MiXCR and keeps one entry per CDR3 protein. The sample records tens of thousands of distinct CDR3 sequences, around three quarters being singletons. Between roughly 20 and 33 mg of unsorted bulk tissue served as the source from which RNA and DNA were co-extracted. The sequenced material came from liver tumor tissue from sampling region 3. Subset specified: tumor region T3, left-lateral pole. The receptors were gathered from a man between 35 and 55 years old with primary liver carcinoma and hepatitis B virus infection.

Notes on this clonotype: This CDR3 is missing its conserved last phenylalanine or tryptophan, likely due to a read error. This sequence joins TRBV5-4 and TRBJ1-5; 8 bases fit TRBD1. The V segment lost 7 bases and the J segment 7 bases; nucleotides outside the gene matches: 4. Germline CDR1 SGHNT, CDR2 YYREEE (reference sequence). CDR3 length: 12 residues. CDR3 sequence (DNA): TGTGCCAGCTACAGGGGGAACCAGCCCCAGCATTCT. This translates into CASYRGNQPQHS.

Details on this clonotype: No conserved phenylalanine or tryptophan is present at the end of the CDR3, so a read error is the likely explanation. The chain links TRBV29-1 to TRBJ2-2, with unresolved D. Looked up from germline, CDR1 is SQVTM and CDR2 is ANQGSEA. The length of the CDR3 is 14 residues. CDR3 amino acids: CSAESQSNTGELFL. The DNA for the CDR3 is TGCAGCGCTGAATCACAATCGAACACCGGGGAGCTGTTTCTT.

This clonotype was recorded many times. The DNA of the CDR3 is TGTGCCAGCAGCTTAGGGAGGACATATGGCTACACCTTC. It is translated as CASSLGRTYGYTF. V gene TRBV7-9 combines with J gene TRBJ1-2, with TRBD1 as a possible D gene (5 bases). From germline, CDR1 is SEHNR and CDR2 FQNEAQ (reference sequence). Trimming took 1 base from V and 5 from J, leaving 8 bases between them. CDR3 length: 13 residues.

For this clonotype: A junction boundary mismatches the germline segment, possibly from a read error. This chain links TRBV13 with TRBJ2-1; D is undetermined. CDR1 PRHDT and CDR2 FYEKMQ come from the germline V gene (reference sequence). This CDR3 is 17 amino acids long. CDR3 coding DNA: TGTGCAAGCAGCCCTAGATTGCTCAGCCCGTCCTACAATGAGCAGTTCTTC. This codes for CASSPRLLSPSYNEQFF.

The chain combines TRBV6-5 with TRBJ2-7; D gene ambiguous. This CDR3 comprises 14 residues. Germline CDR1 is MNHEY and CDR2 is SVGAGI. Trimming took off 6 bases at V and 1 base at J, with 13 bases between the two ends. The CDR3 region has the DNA TGTGCCAGCAGCGCCGGGCTGATATCCTACGAGCAGTACTTC. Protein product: CASSAGLISYEQYF.

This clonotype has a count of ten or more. CDR3 sequence reads: CASSDFAGGGNEQFF. The CDR3 DNA is TGTGCCAGCAGCGATTTTGCAGGGGGGGGCAATGAGCAGTTCTTC. The J gene is TRBJ2-1, the V gene TRBV28, with D perhaps TRBD1 or TRBD2 (7 bases each). Germline V CDR1 and CDR2: MDHEN, SYDVKM. The CDR3 has 15 residues. With 6 bases removed from V and 6 bases from J, the gap between germline ends came to 18 bases.

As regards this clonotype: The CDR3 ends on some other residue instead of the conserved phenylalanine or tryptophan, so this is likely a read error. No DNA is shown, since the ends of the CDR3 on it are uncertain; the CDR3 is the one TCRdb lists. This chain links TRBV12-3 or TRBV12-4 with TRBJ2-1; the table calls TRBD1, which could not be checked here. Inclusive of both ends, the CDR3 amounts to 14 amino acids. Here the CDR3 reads CDSTTGQRGNEQLL.

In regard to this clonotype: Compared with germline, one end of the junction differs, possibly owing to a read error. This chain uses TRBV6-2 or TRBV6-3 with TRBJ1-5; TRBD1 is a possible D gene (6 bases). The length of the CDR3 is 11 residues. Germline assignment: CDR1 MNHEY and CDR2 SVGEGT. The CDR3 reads CAGSMGQPQHF. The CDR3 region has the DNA TGTGCCGGCAGCATGGGACAACCCCAGCATTTT.

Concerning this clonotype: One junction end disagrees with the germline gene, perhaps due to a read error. CDR3 amino acids: CGVDGTGRDTQYF. The CDR3 DNA sequence: TGCGGCGTTGACGGGACAGGCCGGGATACGCAGTATTTT. The V and J genes are TRBV29-1 and TRBJ2-3; 8 bases agree with TRBD1. The germline V gene has CDR1 SQVTM and CDR2 ANQGSEA. The CDR3 length is 13 residues.

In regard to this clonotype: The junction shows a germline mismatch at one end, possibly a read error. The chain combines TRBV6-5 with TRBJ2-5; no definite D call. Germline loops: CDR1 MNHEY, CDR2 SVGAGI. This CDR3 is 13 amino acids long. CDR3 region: CASNKGSQEAQYF. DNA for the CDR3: TGTGCCAGCAATAAAGGCAGTCAAGAGGCCCAGTATTTC.

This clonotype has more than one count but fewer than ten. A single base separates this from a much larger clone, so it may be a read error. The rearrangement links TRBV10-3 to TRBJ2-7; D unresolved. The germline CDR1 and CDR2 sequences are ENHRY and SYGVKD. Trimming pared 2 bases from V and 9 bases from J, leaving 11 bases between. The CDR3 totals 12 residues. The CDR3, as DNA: TGTGCCATCAGTGAGCAAGGTCGCGGGCAGTACTTC. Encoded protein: CAISEQGRGQYF.

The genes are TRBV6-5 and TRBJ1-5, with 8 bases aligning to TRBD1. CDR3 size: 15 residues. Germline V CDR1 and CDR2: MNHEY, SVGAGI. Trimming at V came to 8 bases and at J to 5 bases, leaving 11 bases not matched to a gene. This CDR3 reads CASGPTGAPDQPQHF. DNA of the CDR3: TGTGCCAGCGGCCCGACAGGGGCTCCCGATCAGCCCCAGCATTTT.

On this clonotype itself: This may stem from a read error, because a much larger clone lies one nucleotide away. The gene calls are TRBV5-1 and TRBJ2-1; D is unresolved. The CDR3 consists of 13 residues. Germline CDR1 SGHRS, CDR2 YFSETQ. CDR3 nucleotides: TGCGCCAGCAGCTTGGGCGCTTACAATGAGCGTTTATTC. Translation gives CASSLGAYNERLF.

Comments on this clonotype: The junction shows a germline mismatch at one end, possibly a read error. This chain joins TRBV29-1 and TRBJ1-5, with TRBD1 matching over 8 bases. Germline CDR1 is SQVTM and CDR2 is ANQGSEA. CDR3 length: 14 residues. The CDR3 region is CSIEEQGEGQPRHF. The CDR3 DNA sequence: TGCAGCATTGAAGAACAGGGGGAAGGGCAGCCCCGGCATTTT. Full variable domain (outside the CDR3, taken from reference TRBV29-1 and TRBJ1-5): SAVISQKPSRDICQRGTSLTIQCQVDSQVTMMFWYRQQPGQSLTLIATANQGSEATYESGFVIDKFPISRPNLTFSTLTVSNMSPEDSSIYLCSIEEQGEGQPRHFGDGTRLSIL.

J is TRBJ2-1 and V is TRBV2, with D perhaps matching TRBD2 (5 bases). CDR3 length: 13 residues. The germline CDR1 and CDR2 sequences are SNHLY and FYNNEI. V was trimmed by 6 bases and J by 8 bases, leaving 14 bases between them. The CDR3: CASSPGLVDEQFF. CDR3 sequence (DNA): TGTGCCAGCAGCCCCGGACTCGTCGATGAGCAGTTCTTC.

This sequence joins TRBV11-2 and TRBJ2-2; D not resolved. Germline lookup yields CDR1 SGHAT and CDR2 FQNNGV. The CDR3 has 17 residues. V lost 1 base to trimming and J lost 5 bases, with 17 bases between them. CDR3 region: CASSLVRTYPVTGELFF. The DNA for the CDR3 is TGTGCCAGCAGCTTAGTTCGTACGTACCCAGTGACCGGGGAGCTGTTTTTT.

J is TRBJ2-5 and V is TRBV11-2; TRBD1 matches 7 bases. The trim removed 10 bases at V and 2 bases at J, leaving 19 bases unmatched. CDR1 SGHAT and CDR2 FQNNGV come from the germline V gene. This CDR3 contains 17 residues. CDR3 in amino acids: CANSLVSGDSRQETQYF. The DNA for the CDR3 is TGTGCCAACAGTTTAGTCAGTGGGGACAGTCGACAAGAGACCCAGTACTTC.

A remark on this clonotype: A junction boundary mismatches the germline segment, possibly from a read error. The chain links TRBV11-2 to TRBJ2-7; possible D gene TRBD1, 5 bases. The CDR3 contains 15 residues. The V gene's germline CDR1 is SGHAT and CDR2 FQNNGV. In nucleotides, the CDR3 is TGTGCCAGCAACTTACAAGGGGCAGGGCTGTGGGAGCAGTACTTC. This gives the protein CASNLQGAGLWEQYF.

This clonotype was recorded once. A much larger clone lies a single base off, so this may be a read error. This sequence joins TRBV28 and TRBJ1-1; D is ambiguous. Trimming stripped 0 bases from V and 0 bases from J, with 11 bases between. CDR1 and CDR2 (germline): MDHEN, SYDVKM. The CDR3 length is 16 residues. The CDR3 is CASSLCFRGMNTEAFF. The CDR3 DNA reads TGTGCCAGCAGTTTATGCTTCCGAGGGATGAACACTGAAGCTTTCTTT.

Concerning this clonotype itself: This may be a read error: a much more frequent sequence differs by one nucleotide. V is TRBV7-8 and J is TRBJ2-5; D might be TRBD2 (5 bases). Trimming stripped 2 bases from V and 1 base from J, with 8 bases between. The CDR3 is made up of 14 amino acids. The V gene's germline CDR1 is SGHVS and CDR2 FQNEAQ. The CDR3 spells CASSLLRAQETQYF. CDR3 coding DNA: TGTGCCAGCAGCTTACTGAGGGCCCAAGAGACCCAGTACTTC.

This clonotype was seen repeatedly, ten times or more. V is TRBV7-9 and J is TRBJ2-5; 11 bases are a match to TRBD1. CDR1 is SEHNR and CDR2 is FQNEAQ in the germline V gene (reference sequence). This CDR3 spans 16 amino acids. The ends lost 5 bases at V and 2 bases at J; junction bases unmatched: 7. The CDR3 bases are TGTGCCAGCAGCAAAGGGGACAGGGGGGCTCAAGAGACCCAGTACTTC. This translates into CASSKGDRGAQETQYF. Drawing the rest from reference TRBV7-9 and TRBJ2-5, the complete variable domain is DTGVSQNPRHKITKRGQNVTFRCDPISEHNRLYWYRQTLGQGPEFLTYFQNEAQLEKSRLLSDRFSAERPKGSFSTLEIQRTEQGDSAMYLCASSKGDRGAQETQYFGPGTRLLVL.

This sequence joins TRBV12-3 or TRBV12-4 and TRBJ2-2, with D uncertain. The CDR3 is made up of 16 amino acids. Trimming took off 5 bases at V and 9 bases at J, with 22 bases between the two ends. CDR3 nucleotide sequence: TGTGCCAGCAGTCTATACCCAAGGTCCAACGCCTGGGAGCTGTTTTTT. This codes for CASSLYPRSNAWELFF.

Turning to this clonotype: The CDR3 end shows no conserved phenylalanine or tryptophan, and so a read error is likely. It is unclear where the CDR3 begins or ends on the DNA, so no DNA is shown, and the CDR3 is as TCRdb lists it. The CDR3 loop is CTSSQDLGGGGERFL. This rearrangement joins TRBV4-2 to TRBJ2-1; TRBD1, the table's D call, lacks a check against the DNA. The CDR3 length is 15 residues, termini included. Germline V lookup: CDR1 LGHNA, CDR2 YNFKEQ.

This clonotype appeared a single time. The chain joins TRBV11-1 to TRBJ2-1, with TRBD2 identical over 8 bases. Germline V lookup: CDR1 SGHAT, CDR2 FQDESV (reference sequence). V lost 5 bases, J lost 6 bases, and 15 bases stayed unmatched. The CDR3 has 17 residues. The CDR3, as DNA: TGTGCCAGCAGCCTGGGACCAGCGGGAGAAGCTGGCAATGAGCAGTTCTTC. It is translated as CASSLGPAGEAGNEQFF. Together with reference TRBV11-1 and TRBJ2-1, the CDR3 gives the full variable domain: EAEVAQSPRYKITEKSQAVAFWCDPISGHATLYWYRQILGQGPELLVQFQDESVVDDSQLPKDRFSAERLKGVDSTLKIQPAELGDSAMYLCASSLGPAGEAGNEQFFGPGTRLTVL.

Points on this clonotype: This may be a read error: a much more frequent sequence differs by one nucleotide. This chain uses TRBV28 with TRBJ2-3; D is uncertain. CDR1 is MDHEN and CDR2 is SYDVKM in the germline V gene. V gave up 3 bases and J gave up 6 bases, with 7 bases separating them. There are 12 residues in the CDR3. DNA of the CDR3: TGTGCCAGCAGTTTGCCGTTTGATACGCAGTATTTT. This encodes CASSLPFDTQYF.

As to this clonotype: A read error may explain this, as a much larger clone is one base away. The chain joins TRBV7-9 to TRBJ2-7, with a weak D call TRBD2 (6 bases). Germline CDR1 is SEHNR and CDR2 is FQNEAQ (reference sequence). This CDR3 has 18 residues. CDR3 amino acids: CTSSSSRSGTGRIYEQYF. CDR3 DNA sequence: TGTACCAGCAGCTCAAGTCGATCGGGGACTGGGAGAATATACGAGCAGTACTTC.